These 9 T cell receptor beta chains were all obtained from the same sample, sequenced in a study of T cell clonotyping in hematopoietic cell transplantation. Assay: immunoSEQ multiplex PCR; the TCRdb copy retains only in-frame clones and omits some. The repertoire holds around 4,300 clones, with roughly 96% as singletons. Source: PBMCs, taken 100 days after allogeneic stem cell transplant. The receptors originated from a male patient aged 40-50 years who had an allogeneic stem cell transplant from a related donor, so the T cells may come from the graft donor. Some clones in this sample may be carry-over from other donors' samples.

The V call is TRBV7-9, the J call TRBJ1-2; D not resolved. The length of the CDR3 is 15 residues. The germline V gene has CDR1 SEHNR and CDR2 FQNEAQ (reference sequence). V lost 6 bases, J lost 3 bases, and 17 bases lay in between. As DNA, the CDR3 is TGTGCCAGCAGTGGTGTCGGCAAGCTTGACTATGGCTACACCTTC. As protein: CASSGVGKLDYGYTF.

The V call is TRBV9, the J call TRBJ2-3; D is uncertain. Germline V gives CDR1 SGDLS, CDR2 YYNGEE. The ends were cut back, 0 bases at V and 4 bases at J, with 3 bases in the middle. The CDR3 spans 12 residues. The CDR3 reads CASSVGSDTQYF. As DNA, the CDR3 is TGTGCCAGCAGCGTAGGGTCAGATACGCAGTATTTT.

This clone occurred once. The chain has TRBV5-1 and TRBJ2-5; D tentatively fits TRBD1 or TRBD2 (5 bases each). The CDR3 is made up of 14 amino acids. V lost 3 bases to trimming and J lost 2 bases, with 11 bases between them. Germline V gene lookup returns CDR1 SGHRS and CDR2 YFSETQ. As DNA, the CDR3 is TGCGCCAGCAGCTACCGGGACCAACAAGAGACCCAGTACTTC. Translating it yields CASSYRDQQETQYF.

V and J are TRBV5-1 and TRBJ2-1; 9 nucleotides agree with TRBD1. This CDR3 contains 15 residues. Germline V CDR1 and CDR2: SGHRS, YFSETQ. Unmatched junction bases numbered 9, after V lost 4 bases and J lost 7 bases. CDR3 DNA sequence: TGCGCCAGCAGCCTAGCCGGGACAGGGACAAATGAGCAGTTCTTC. Its translation is CASSLAGTGTNEQFF.

The chain carries TRBV7-6 and TRBJ2-1; 7 positions match TRBD1. The CDR3 has 16 residues. The ends lost 3 bases at V and 6 bases at J; junction bases unmatched: 11. Germline V gene data show CDR1 as SGHVS and CDR2 as FNYEAQ. The CDR3 loop is CASSLPTGVGVNEQFF. The CDR3 nucleotides read TGTGCCAGCAGCTTGCCAACAGGGGTGGGAGTCAATGAGCAGTTCTTC. Based on the CDR3 plus reference TRBV7-6 and TRBJ2-1, the full variable domain is GAGVSQSPRYKVTKRGQDVALRCDPISGHVSLYWYRQALGQGPEFLTYFNYEAQQDKSGLPNDRFSAERPEGSISTLTIQRTEQRDSAMYRCASSLPTGVGVNEQFFGPGTRLTVL.

CDR3 sequence (DNA): TGTGCCAGCAGTGAATGGAGGCCGAGCTATGGCTACACCTTC. Protein: CASSEWRPSYGYTF. The gene calls are TRBV2 and TRBJ1-2; D remains unclear. In germline, CDR1 is SNHLY, CDR2 FYNNEI. The CDR3 contains 14 residues. V was shortened by 2 bases and J by 4 bases, with 11 bases between the two germline ends.

The chain employs TRBV7-2 and TRBJ1-6; D ambiguous. The germline gives CDR1 SGHTA, CDR2 FQGNSA. This CDR3 is built from 17 residues. Trimming removed 3 bases from V and 0 bases from J, with 12 bases in between. The CDR3 loop is CASSFGGSLSYNSPLHF. In DNA form, the CDR3 reads TGTGCCAGCAGCTTCGGCGGGTCCCTCTCCTATAATTCACCCCTCCACTTT.

V usage is TRBV14 and J usage is TRBJ2-5, with D possibly being TRBD1 (6 bases). The germline V gene has CDR1 SGHDN and CDR2 FVKESK. The CDR3 length is 15 residues. The germline V and J ends were trimmed by 4 bases and 0 bases, with 12 bases remaining between them. CDR3 sequence reads: CASSPGQPYQETQYF. The CDR3 nucleotides are TGTGCCAGCAGCCCGGGACAACCGTACCAAGAGACCCAGTACTTC.

This chain uses TRBV30 with TRBJ2-7; D remains unclear. The CDR3 sequence is 11 residues long. Trimming stripped 3 bases from V and 6 bases from J, with 9 bases between. Germline CDR1 GTSNPN, CDR2 SVGIG (reference sequence). The CDR3 reads CAWRPGGEQYF. CDR3 sequence (DNA): TGTGCCTGGAGGCCCGGCGGCGAGCAGTACTTC. Variable domain in full (rest from reference TRBV30 and TRBJ2-7): SQTIHQWPATLVQPVGSPLSLECTVEGTSNPNLYWYRQAAGRGLQLLFYSVGIGQISSEVPQNLSASRPQDRQFILSSKKLLLSDSGFYLCAWRPGGEQYFGPGTRLTVT.